This TCR beta chain was captured by sequencing in a study of cytotoxic CD8 clonotypes in ibrutinib-treated CLL. In the study overall: Included were 11 relapsed/refractory and about 14 treatment-naive patients, of whom 17 to 18 were IGHV unmutated. Study-wide results and caveats: Public clonotypes showed up rarely, and on treatment they shrank or held steady. Different sampling times were used for sustained-remission and progressing patients.

Sequencing was designed to attain a depth spanning 1 in 200,000 to 1 in 1 million T cells. The method was immunoSEQ multiplex PCR; TCRdb's version includes in-frame clones alone and lacks a portion of them. The sample records over 250,000 clones, approximately 76% being singletons. This CDR3 comprises 11 residues. Germline V lookup: CDR1 LNHDA, CDR2 SQIVND (reference sequence). V shed 6 bases and J 6 bases; nucleotides not matched to a gene: 0. With regard to this clone: Its cognate antigen is unknown.

The chain joins TRBV19 to TRBJ2-3; 7 positions match TRBD2. The sequence was obtained from a human donor with chronic lymphocytic leukemia. Source: PBMCs, taken at disease progression, from a patient treated with ibrutinib. The CDR3 loop reads CASRTSDTQYF. In DNA form, the CDR3 reads TGTGCCAGTAGGACTAGCGATACGCAGTATTTT.